These T cell receptor beta chains were read from a single sample in a study of CD8+ T cells in alopecia areata. Sequenced by immunoSEQ multiplex PCR; TCRdb stores in-frame clones only, minus some. The table includes about 140,000 clones, around 49% detected once. This material consisted of CD4+ T cells sorted from blood, taken at week 0. The receptors derive from a human donor with alopecia areata. Both conserved end residues are part of each CDR3. A D gene is named only where the DNA matches it firmly. Clone size, where shown, is once, few, many, or a class for clones that have expanded.

NA once 14 TRBJ1-5 TRBV14 CASSQTGNNQPQHF TGTGCCAGCAGCCAAACAGGGAACAATCAGCCCCAGCATTTT
NA NA 17 TRBJ1-5 TRBV2 CASSRDSPPYSNQPQHF TGTGCCAGCAGTCGAGATAGCCCACCGTATAGCAATCAGCCCCAGCATTTT
NA NA 15 TRBJ2-7 TRBV18 CASSPSSRPAYEQYF TGTGCCAGCTCACCATCTTCTCGGCCAGCCTACGAGCAGTACTTC
NA once 14 TRBJ1-1 TRBV7-9 CASSFLGSNTEAFF TGTGCCAGCAGCTTTCTTGGCTCCAACACTGAAGCTTTCTTT
NA few 16 TRBJ2-6 TRBV7-8 CASSLDGNSGANVLTF TGTGCCAGCAGCTTGGACGGAAACTCTGGGGCCAACGTCCTGACTTTC
NA NA 15 TRBJ2-7 TRBV29-1 CSVEEPRIGAYEQYF TGCAGCGTTGAAGAACCCAGGATTGGCGCCTACGAGCAGTACTTC
TRBD2 NA 13 TRBJ2-7 TRBV29-1 CSVEVLGAGGQYF TGCAGCGTTGAAGTATTAGGAGCGGGAGGGCAGTACTTC
NA few 15 TRBJ1-1 TRBV7-2 CASSSIGTTNTEAFF TGTGCCAGCAGCTCCATTGGGACAACGAACACTGAAGCTTTCTTT
NA NA 15 TRBJ2-3 TRBV29-1 CSTEAGLRDTDTQYF TGCAGCACCGAGGCGGGGCTCAGGGACACAGATACGCAGTATTTT
TRBD1 few 13 TRBJ2-7 TRBV29-1 CSVSGTGAYEQYF TGCAGCGTTTCCGGGACAGGGGCCTACGAGCAGTACTTC
TRBD2 few 15 TRBJ2-5 TRBV5-1 CASSPGTSGSQTQYF TGCGCCAGCAGCCCGGGGACTAGCGGGAGTCAGACCCAGTACTTC
NA NA 15 TRBJ2-1 TRBV11-2 CASSLVPKVLYEQFF TGTGCCAGCAGCTTGGTCCCAAAGGTTCTCTATGAGCAGTTCTTC
NA NA 12 TRBJ2-1 TRBV7-8 CASSLEEVEQFF TGTGCCAGCAGCTTAGAAGAGGTTGAGCAGTTCTTC
NA NA 13 TRBJ2-2 TRBV5-1 CASSLEGHGELFF TGCGCCAGCAGCTTGGAGGGTCACGGGGAGCTGTTTTTT
TRBD1 few 13 TRBJ1-1 TRBV18 CASSRTGETEAFF TGTGCCAGCTCACGAACAGGGGAGACTGAAGCTTTCTTT
TRBD2 NA 17 TRBJ2-1 TRBV15 CATSRDLAGGGGNEQFF TGTGCCACCAGCAGAGATCTAGCGGGAGGAGGAGGGAATGAGCAGTTCTTC
NA NA 15 TRBJ2-3 TRBV7-2 CASSPDRVGTDTQYF TGTGCCAGCAGCCCGGATCGGGTTGGCACAGATACGCAGTATTTT
NA many 11 TRBJ2-7 TRBV20-1 CSAPLGLQQYF TGCAGTGCCCCTTTAGGTCTGCAGCAGTACTTC
TRBD2 few 14 TRBJ2-3 TRBV19 CASSSQGGTDTQYF TGTGCCAGTAGTTCCCAGGGAGGGACAGATACGCAGTATTTT
NA few 12 TRBJ1-4 TRBV29-1 CSVQRVGEKLFF TGCAGCGTCCAACGGGTCGGTGAAAAACTGTTTTTT
NA once 19 TRBJ1-4 TRBV4-1 CASSLLFQDGTATNEKLFF TGCGCCAGCAGCCTACTATTTCAGGACGGAACTGCAACTAATGAAAAACTGTTTTTT
NA NA 11 TRBJ1-1 TRBV7-2 CASSLIGSAFF TGTGCCAGCAGCTTAATAGGGAGTGCTTTCTTT
TRBD2 NA 14 TRBJ2-7 TRBV6-6 CASSGTKGSYEQYF TGTGCCAGCAGTGGGACTAAGGGGTCCTACGAGCAGTACTTC
NA NA 15 TRBJ2-3 TRBV9 CASSRKTDFSDTQYF TGTGCCAGCAGCAGGAAGACCGACTTCTCAGATACGCAGTATTTT
TRBD2 NA 16 TRBJ2-5 TRBV9 CASSARRAGVDETQYF TGTGCCAGCAGCGCTCGTCGAGCGGGAGTAGACGAGACCCAGTACTTC
NA NA 11 TRBJ2-3 TRBV19 CANPGRGTQYF TGTGCCAATCCAGGTAGGGGTACGCAGTATTTT
NA NA 14 TRBJ2-3 TRBV29-1 CSVRTARWADTQYF TGCAGCGTGAGGACGGCGAGGTGGGCAGATACGCAGTATTTT
NA NA 16 TRBJ2-1 TRBV27 CASSYFGAFSYNEQFF TGTGCCAGCAGTTACTTCGGGGCGTTTTCCTACAATGAGCAGTTCTTC
NA NA 13 TRBJ2-5 TRBV19 CASSIVREETQYF TGTGCCAGTAGTATAGTCCGGGAAGAGACCCAGTACTTC
TRBD1 NA 18 TRBJ1-2 TRBV30 CAWSEGQGTTYANYGYTF TGTGCCTGGAGTGAGGGACAGGGGACGACTTACGCTAACTATGGCTACACCTTC
TRBD2 NA 15 TRBJ2-7 TRBV4-3 CASSLLGGSSYEQYF TGCGCCAGCAGCCTCCTGGGCGGGAGCTCCTACGAGCAGTACTTC
NA NA 15 TRBJ2-7 TRBV15 CATSIGGAGEDEQYF TGTGCCACCAGCATTGGAGGGGCCGGAGAGGACGAGCAGTACTTC
NA few 14 TRBJ1-2 TRBV7-9 CASSSQGYTDGYTF TGTGCCAGCAGCTCGCAGGGTTACACGGATGGCTACACCTTC
TRBD1 NA 15 TRBJ2-1 TRBV5-1 CASSPSGQGHNEQFF TGCGCCAGCAGCCCTTCCGGACAGGGACACAATGAGCAGTTCTTC